This T cell receptor beta chain was documented in a study of T cell repertoires in cytomegalovirus infection. Study-level background: Public TCR beta signatures indicated both CMV infection and matching HLA type.

TCRdb called the reads again in MiXCR, with one record for every CDR3 protein. This sample yields 75,000 to 100,000 distinct CDR3 sequences, of which about 31% are seen a single time; 65% to 75% belongs to the top ten. This clonotype was detected only a few times. The antigen is undetermined. The V end lost 5 bases, the J end lost 2 bases, and 6 bases lay between the germline ends. From germline, CDR1 is MDHEN and CDR2 SYDVKM. The CDR3 runs 12 residues. Study findings and constraints: Across the ex vivo response, the dominant clonotypes were HLA-C-restricted CMV-specific TCR beta clonotypes.

The V call is TRBV28, the J call TRBJ1-2; D remains ambiguous. Sequenced here: CD8+ T cells from cultured PBMCs, sampled from culture after CMV antigen stimulation. This sequence originates from a human donor in good health (CMV status not recorded). Some clones in this sample may be carry-over from other donors' samples. The CDR3 DNA reads TGTGCCAGCAGTCCGGGCAACTATGGCTACACCTTC. This codes for CASSPGNYGYTF.